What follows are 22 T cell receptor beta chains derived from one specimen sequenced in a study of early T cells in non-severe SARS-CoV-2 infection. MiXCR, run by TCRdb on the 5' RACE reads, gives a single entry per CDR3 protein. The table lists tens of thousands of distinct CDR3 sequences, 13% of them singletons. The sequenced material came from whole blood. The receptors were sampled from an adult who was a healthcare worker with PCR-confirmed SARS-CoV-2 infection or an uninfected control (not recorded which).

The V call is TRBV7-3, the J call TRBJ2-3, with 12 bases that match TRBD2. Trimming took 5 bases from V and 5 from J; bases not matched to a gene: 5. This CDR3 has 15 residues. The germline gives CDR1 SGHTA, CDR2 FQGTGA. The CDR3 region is CASSPLAGGIDTQYF. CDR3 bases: TGTGCCAGCAGCCCTCTAGCGGGGGGGATAGATACGCAGTATTTT.

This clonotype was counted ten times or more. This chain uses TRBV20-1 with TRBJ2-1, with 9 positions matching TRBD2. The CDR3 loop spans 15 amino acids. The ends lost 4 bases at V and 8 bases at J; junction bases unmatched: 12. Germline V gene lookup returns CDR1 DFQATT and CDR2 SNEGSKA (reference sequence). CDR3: CSAIGGGARGDEQFF. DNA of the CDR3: TGCAGTGCTATCGGCGGGGGGGCGAGAGGAGATGAGCAGTTCTTC.

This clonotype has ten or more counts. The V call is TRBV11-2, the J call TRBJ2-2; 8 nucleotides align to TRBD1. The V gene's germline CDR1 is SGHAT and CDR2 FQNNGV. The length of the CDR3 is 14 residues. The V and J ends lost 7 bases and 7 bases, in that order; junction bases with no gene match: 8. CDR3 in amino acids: CASTLTGADGELFF. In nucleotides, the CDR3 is TGTGCCAGCACCCTGACAGGGGCTGACGGGGAGCTGTTTTTT. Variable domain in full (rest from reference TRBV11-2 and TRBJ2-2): EAGVAQSPRYKIIEKRQSVAFWCNPISGHATLYWYQQILGQGPKLLIQFQNNGVVDDSQLPKDRFSAERLKGVDSTLKIQPAKLEDSAVYLCASTLTGADGELFFGEGSRLTVL.

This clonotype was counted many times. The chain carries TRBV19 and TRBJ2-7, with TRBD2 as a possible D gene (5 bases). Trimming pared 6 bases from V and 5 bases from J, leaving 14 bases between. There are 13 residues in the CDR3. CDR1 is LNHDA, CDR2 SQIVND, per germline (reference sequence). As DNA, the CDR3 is TGTGCCAGTAGAGTGGGCGGGTCCCACGAGCAGTACTTC. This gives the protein CASRVGGSHEQYF.

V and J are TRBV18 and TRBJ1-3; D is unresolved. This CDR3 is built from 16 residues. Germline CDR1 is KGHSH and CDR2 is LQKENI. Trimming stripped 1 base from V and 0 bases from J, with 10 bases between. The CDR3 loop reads CASSPRNSISGNTIYF. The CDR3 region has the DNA TGTGCCAGCTCACCACGCAACAGTATCTCTGGAAACACCATATATTTT. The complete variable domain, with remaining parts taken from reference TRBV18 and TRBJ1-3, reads NAGVMQNPRHLVRRRGQEARLRCSPMKGHSHVYWYRQLPEEGLKFMVYLQKENIIDESGMPKERFSAEFPKEGPSILRIQQVVRGDSAAYFCASSPRNSISGNTIYFGEGSWLTVV.

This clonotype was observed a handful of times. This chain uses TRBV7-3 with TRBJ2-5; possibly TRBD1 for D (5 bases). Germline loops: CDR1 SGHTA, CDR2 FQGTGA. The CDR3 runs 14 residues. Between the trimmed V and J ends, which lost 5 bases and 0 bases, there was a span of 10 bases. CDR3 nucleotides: TGTGCCAGCAGCGCCGACAGATACCAAGAGACCCAGTACTTC. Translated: CASSADRYQETQYF.

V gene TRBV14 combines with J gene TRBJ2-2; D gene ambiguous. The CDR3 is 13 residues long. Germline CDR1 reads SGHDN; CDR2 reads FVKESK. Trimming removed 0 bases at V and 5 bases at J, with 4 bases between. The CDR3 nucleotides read TGTGCCAGCAGCCAAGATTGGACCGGGGAGCTGTTTTTT. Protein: CASSQDWTGELFF.

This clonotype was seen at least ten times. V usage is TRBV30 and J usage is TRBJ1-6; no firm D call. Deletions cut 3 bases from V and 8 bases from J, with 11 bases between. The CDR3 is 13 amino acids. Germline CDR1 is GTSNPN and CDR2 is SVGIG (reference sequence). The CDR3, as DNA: TGTGCCTGGAGGCCCGGAGAGGATTCACCCCTCCACTTT. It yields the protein CAWRPGEDSPLHF.

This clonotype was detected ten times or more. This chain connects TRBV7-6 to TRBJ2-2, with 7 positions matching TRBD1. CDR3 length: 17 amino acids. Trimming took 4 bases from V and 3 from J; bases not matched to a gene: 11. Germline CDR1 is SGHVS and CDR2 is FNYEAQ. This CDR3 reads CASSSPQGWGYTGELFF. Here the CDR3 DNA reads TGTGCCAGCAGCTCACCACAGGGGTGGGGTTACACCGGGGAGCTGTTTTTT.

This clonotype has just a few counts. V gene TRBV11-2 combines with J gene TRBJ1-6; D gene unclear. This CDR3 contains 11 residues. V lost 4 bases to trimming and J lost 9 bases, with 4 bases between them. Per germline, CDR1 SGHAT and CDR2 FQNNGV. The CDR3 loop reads CASSSGSPLHF. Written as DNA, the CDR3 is TGTGCCAGCAGCTCGGGTTCACCCCTCCACTTT.

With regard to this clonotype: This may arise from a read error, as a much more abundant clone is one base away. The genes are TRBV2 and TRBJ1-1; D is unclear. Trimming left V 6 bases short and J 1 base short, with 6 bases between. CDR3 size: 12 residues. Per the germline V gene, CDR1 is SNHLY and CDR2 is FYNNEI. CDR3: CASSPGNTEAFF. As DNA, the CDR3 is TGTGCCAGCAGCCCAGGGAACACTGAAGCTTTCTTT.

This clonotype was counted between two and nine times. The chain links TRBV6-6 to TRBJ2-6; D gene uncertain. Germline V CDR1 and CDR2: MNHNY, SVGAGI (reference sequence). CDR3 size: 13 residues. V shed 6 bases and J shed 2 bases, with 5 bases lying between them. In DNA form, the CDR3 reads TGTGCCAGCAGCCTACCTGGGGCCAACGTCCTGACTTTC. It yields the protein CASSLPGANVLTF.

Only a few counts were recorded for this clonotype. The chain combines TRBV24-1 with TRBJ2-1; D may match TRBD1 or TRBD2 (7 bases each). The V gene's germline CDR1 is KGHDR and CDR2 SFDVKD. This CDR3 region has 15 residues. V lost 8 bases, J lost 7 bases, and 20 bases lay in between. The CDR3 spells CATTGGQGVQNEQFF. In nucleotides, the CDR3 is TGTGCCACCACCGGGGGGCAGGGGGTTCAGAATGAGCAGTTCTTC.

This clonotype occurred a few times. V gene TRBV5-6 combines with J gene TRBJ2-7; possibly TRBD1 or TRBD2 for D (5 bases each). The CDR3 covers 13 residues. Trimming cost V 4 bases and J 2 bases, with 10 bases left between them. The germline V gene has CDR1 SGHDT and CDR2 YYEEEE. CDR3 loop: CASSLRETYEQYF. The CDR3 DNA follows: TGTGCCAGCAGCCTCAGGGAGACCTACGAGCAGTACTTC.

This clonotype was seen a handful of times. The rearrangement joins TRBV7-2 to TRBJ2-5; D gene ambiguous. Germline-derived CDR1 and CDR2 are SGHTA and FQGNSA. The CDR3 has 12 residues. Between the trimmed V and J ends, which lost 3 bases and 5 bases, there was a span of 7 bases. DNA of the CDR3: TGTGCCAGCAGCTTGCTCAAGGAGACCCAGTACTTC. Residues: CASSLLKETQYF.

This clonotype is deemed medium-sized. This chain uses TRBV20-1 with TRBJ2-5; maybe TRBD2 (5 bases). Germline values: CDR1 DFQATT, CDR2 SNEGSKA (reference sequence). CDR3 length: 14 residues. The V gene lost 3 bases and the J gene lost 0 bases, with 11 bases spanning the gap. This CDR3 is CSARSGGDQETQYF. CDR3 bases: TGCAGTGCTAGGAGTGGAGGAGACCAAGAGACCCAGTACTTC.

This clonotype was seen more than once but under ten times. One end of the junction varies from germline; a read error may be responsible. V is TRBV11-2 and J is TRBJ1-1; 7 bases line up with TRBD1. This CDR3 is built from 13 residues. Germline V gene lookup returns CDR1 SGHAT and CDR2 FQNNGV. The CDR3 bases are TGTGCCAGCAGCTTAGGGGTATCCGGGACAGAGACCTTT. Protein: CASSLGVSGTETF.

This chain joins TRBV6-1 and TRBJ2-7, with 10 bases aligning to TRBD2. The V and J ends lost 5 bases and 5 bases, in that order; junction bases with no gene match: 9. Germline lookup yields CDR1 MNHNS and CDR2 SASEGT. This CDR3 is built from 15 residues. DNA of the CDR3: TGTGCCAGCAGTCCTCCAGCGGGGGGGACCCACGAGCAGTACTTC. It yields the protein CASSPPAGGTHEQYF.

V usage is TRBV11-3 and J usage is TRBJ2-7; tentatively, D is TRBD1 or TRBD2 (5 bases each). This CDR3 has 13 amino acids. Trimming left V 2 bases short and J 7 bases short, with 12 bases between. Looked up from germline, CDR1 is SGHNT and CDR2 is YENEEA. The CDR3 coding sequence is TGTGCCAGCAGCTTATCGGGGCGTTGGGAGCAGTACTTC. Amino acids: CASSLSGRWEQYF. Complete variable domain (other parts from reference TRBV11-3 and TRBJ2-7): EAGVVQSPRYKIIEKKQPVAFWCNPISGHNTLYWYLQNLGQGPELLIRYENEEAVDDSQLPKDRFSAERLKGVDSTLKIQPAELGDSAVYLCASSLSGRWEQYFGPGTRLTVT.

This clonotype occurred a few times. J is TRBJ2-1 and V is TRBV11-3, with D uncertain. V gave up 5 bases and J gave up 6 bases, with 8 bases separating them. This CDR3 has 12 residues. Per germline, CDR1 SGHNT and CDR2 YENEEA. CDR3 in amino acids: CASSPPSNEQFF. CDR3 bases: TGTGCCAGCAGCCCCCCCTCCAATGAGCAGTTCTTC.

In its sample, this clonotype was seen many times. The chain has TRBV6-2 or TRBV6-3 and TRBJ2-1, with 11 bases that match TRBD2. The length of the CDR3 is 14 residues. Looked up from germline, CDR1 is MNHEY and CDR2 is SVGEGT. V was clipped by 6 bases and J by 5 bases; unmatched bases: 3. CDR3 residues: CASSILAGDNEQFF. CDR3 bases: TGTGCCAGCAGCATACTAGCGGGAGACAATGAGCAGTTCTTC.

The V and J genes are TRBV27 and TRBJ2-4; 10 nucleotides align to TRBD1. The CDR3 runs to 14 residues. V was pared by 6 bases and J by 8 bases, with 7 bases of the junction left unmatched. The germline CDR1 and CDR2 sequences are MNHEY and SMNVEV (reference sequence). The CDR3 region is CASSQTGGRYIQYF. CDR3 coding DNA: TGTGCCAGCAGCCAGACAGGGGGCCGTTACATTCAGTACTTC.